This T cell receptor (beta chain) was recorded in a study of blood T cell repertoires in COVID-19. In the study's own analysis: Nucleated cell counts were estimated from reference gene primer amplification. Sequencing used immunoSEQ multiplex PCR; TCRdb keeps in-frame clones, though not all of them. That table is the source of V, J and clone size, and D and trimming were worked out from the DNA. The sample has about 250,000 clones; 70% to 90% are singletons. V dropped 6 bases and J dropped 7 bases, with 10 bases sitting between them. The CDR3 has 12 residues. This clone showed up just once. The TCR originated in a young man with active or convalescent COVID-19. The sample was peripheral blood. V usage is TRBV12-3 or TRBV12-4 and J usage is TRBJ2-1; D unclear. In DNA, the CDR3 is TGTGCCAGCAGAACCTATCGGAATGAGCAGTTCTTC. Protein product: CASRTYRNEQFF.